This T cell receptor delta chain was captured by sequencing in a study of γδ T cells in repeated Plasmodium falciparum infection. TCRdb re-processed the multiplex PCR reads via CATT. The data contain around 89,000 delta-chain clones, over 1.1% of them seen just once; the ten biggest clones take up just under 9%. There are many counts of this clone. The translation of this DNA and the TCRdb protein of a much larger clone differ at residue 17, probably owing to a read error; the protein shown here is translated from the DNA. What was sequenced was gamma-delta T cells from blood. This TCR was recovered from a pool of human donors (malaria-infected and uninfected, not separated).

The CDR3 coding sequence is TGTGCCTTTATTGGTCCCCGGTACTGGGGGATTTCAAAGTACACCGATAGACTCATCTTT. Its translation is CAFIGPRYWGISKYTDRLIF. The V gene is TRDV3, the J gene TRDJ1, with 10 bases that match TRDD3. This CDR3 comprises 20 residues. Germline CDR1 TVYSNPD, CDR2 GDNSRS (reference sequence).